Described below is a single T cell receptor beta chain sequence and its context. The data derive from a study of control samples from healthy donors and cancer patients. TCRdb keeps only in-frame clones here, not all; method: immunoSEQ multiplex PCR. The data contain 150,000 to 180,000 clones, 94% of them seen just once; the ten biggest clones take up approximately 5.7%. Trimming removed 5 bases from V and 7 bases from J, with 18 bases in between. This CDR3 is built from 13 residues. Germline-derived CDR1 and CDR2 are SQVTM and ANQGSEA. Sequencing used blood. This sequence originates from a man in his forties in good health. The chain joins TRBV29-1 to TRBJ2-7, with D possibly called TRBD1 or TRBD2 (6 bases each). This chain's CDR3 is CSVKGGSQGEQYF. CDR3 nucleotide sequence: TGCAGCGTTAAGGGGGGCAGCCAGGGGGAGCAGTACTTC.